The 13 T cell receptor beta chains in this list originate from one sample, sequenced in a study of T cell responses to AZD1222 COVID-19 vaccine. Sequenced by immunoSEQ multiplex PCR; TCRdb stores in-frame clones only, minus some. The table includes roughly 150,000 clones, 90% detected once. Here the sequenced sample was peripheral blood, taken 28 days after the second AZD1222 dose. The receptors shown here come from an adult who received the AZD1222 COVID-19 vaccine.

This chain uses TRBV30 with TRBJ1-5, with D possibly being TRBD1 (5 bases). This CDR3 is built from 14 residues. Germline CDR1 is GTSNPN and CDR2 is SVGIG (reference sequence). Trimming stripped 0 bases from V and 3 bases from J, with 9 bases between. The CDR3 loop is CAWSVRQLNQPQHF. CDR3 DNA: TGTGCCTGGAGTGTTAGACAGCTCAATCAGCCCCAGCATTTT.

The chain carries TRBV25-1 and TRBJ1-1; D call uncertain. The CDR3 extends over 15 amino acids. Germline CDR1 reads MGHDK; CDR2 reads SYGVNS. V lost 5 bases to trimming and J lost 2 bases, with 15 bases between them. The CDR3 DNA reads TGTGCCAGCAGTAGCGGGCTTACTACCAACACTGAAGCTTTCTTT. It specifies CASSSGLTTNTEAFF. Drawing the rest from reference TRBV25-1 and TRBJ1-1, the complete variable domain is EADIYQTPRYLVIGTGKKITLECSQTMGHDKMYWYQQDPGMELHLIHYSYGVNSTEKGDLSSESTVSRIRTEHFPLTLESARPSHTSQYLCASSSGLTTNTEAFFGQGTRLTVV.

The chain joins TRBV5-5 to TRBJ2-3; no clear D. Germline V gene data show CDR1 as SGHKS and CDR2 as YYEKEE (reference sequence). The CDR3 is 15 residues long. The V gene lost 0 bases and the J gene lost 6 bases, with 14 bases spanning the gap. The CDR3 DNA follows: TGTGCCAGCAGCTTGGTCGGGCCACCGGTTGATACGCAGTATTTT. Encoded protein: CASSLVGPPVDTQYF.

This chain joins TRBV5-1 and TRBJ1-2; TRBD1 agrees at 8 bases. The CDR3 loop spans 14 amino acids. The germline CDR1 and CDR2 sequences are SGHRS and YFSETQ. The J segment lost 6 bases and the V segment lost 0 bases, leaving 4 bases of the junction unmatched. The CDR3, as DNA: TGCGCCAGCAGCTTGGGCAGGGGGCAGGATGGCTACACCTTC. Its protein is CASSLGRGQDGYTF.

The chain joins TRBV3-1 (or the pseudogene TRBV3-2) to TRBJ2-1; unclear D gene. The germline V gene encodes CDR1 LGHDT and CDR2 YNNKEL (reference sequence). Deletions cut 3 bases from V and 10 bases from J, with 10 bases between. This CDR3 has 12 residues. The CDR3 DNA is TGTGCCAGCAGCCAGCTAGTGGGCGAGCAGTTCTTC. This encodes CASSQLVGEQFF.

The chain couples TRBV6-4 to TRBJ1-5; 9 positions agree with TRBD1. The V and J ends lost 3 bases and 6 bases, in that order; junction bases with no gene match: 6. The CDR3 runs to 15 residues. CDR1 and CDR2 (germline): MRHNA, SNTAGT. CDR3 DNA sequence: TGTGCCAGCAGTGAGATTCCGGGACAGGGTCAGCCCCAGCATTTT. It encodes CASSEIPGQGQPQHF.

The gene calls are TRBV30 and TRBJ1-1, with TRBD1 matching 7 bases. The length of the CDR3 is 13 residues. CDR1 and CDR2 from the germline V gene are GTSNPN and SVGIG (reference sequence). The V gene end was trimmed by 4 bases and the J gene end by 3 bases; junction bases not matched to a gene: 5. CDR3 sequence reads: CAWTTGSYTEAFF. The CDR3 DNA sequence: TGTGCCTGGACGACAGGGTCGTACACTGAAGCTTTCTTT.

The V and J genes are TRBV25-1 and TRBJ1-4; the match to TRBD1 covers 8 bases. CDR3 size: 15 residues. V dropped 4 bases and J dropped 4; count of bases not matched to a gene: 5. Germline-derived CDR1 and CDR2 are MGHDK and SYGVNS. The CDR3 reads CASSARTGRNEKLFF. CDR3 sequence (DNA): TGTGCCAGCAGTGCCCGGACAGGGCGTAATGAAAAACTGTTTTTT.

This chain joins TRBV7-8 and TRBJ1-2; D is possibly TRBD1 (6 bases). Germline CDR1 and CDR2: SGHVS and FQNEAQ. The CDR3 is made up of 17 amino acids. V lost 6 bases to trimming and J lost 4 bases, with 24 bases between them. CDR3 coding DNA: TGTGCCAGCAGACCGGGAGGAGGGGGATTCTTTGGCTATGGCTACACCTTC. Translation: CASRPGGGGFFGYGYTF.

The CDR3 bases are TGTGCCAGCAGAGAGGGACAAGGGGGCTACACCTTC. It yields the protein CASREGQGGYTF. V is TRBV2 and J is TRBJ1-2, with a weak D call TRBD1 (6 bases). The CDR3 loop spans 12 amino acids. V was trimmed by 6 bases and J by 8 bases, leaving 13 bases between them. Germline CDR1 is SNHLY and CDR2 is FYNNEI.

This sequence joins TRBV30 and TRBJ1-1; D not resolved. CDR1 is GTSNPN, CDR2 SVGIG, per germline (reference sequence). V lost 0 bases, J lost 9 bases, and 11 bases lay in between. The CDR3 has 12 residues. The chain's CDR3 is CAWSVRAPQAFF. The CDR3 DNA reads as TGTGCCTGGAGTGTACGGGCTCCTCAAGCTTTCTTT.

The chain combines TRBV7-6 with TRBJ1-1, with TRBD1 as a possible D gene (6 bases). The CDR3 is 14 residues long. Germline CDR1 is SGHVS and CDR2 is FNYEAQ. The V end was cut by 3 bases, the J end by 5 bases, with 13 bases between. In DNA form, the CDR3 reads TGTGCCAGCAGCTTTAGTGGGGGCCAGACTGAAGCTTTCTTT. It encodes CASSFSGGQTEAFF. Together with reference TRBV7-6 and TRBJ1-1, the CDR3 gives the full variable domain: GAGVSQSPRYKVTKRGQDVALRCDPISGHVSLYWYRQALGQGPEFLTYFNYEAQQDKSGLPNDRFSAERPEGSISTLTIQRTEQRDSAMYRCASSFSGGQTEAFFGQGTRLTVV.

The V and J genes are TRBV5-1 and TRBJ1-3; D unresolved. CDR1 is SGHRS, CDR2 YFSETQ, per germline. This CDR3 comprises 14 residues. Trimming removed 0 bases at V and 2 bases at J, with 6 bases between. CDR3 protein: CASSLVGPGNTIYF. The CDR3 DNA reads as TGCGCCAGCAGCTTGGTTGGTCCTGGAAACACCATATATTTT.